This TCR beta chain was identified during a study of T cells expressing NK-cell markers (dated by TCRdb to the early 2020s). Study-level background: TCR beta-chain repertoires were profiled in sorted CD3+CD56+NKG2C+, CD3+CD56+NKG2C- and CD3+CD56-NKG2C+ T-cell subsets from about 8 donors. Among the eight sequenced donors, seven were HCMV-seropositive and one was HCMV-seronegative. Randomly selected healthy volunteers, three men and five women, were used as the eight sequenced donors. Libraries were sequenced as 2 x 150 bp reads on Illumina HiSeq 2000/2500, MiSeq or NextSeq.

Points the paper makes about the study in general: In several donors, the dominant CD3+CD56+NKG2C+ clonotypes ranked among the top 10 CD8+ clonotypes, making up about 1.0-8% of CD8+ T cells. Those dominant clonotypes were again the most abundant among CD3+CD56-NKG2C+ cells in a few donors, at about 28.3-65%. Whether the expanded NKG2C-expressing T cell clones were specific for HCMV antigens remained unclear.

With regard to this clonotype: Its recognized antigen is unknown.

A commercial ELISA kit detecting HCMV-specific IgG in serum was used to determine HCMV serostatus. Peripheral blood mononuclear cells were isolated from blood by Ficoll density gradient centrifugation. Instrument on record: Illumina HiSeq 2000. TCR beta cDNA libraries were made by 5'RACE template switching that added a universal primer site and unique molecular identifiers. cDNA synthesis was primed from the TCR beta constant segment, followed by two successive PCR amplification steps. In the authors' own workflow: Reads were demultiplexed and grouped by UMI with MIGEC, and clonotypes were assembled and quantified with MiTCR. To exclude erroneous sequences, any TCR cDNA sequence not supported by at least two reads was discarded. The tcR package was used for downstream repertoire analysis, with clonotypes matched between fractions based on CDR3 nucleotide sequence plus V segment. VDJmatch was used to annotate antigen specificity against VDJdb, with one amino acid substitution in CDR3 permitted. Following TCRdb reprocessing, every CDR3 protein sequence forms one entry, and DNA is not provided. These V and J calls originate from TCRdb's pipeline instead of the authors' own analysis. The table of this sample itemizes around 100,000 distinct CDR3 sequences. The ten largest account for approximately 17% of the sample.

CDR1 is given as SEHNR and CDR2 as FQNEAQ, both from the germline V gene (reference sequence). The CDR3 starts with the cysteine, ends with the phenylalanine, and has 13 residues. No DNA accompanies this entry. The chain employs TRBV7-9 and TRBJ2-7; TCRdb's D call, TRBD1, is unchecked because there is no DNA. The clonotype originates from a woman between 18 and 70 years old in good health. The specimen sequenced was blood T cells: a sorted CD56 or NKG2C T cell subset, CD4+ or CD8+ T cells, or bulk PBMC T cells (not recorded which). CDR3 protein: CASSFGGTFEQYF.